This TCR beta chain was obtained from a study of OX40 agonist ivuxolimab in advanced cancers. Generated by immunoSEQ multiplex PCR, the TCRdb table keeps only in-frame clones and is missing some. The table includes tens of thousands of clones, over 80% detected once. Germline-derived CDR1 and CDR2 are SGHRS and YFSETQ. The CDR3 extends over 17 amino acids. The V end lost 0 bases, the J end lost 7 bases, and 17 bases lay between the germline ends. The sample consisted of CD4+ or CD8+ T cells sorted from blood, taken in a trial of the OX40 agonist ivuxolimab. The chain combines TRBV5-1 with TRBJ1-6; weak D call: TRBD1 (5 bases). This TCR derives from an adult with an advanced solid tumor such as melanoma, head and neck, liver or kidney cancer. CDR3 bases: TGCGCCAGCAGCTTGGCTCGTGTGGGGGAATGGAATTCACCCCTCCACTTT. Translating it yields CASSLARVGEWNSPLHF.